This TCR beta chain was sequenced in a study of cytomegalovirus exposure and HLA in healthy donors. General observations from the study: The authors enumerated over 150 TCR beta chains as linked to cytomegalovirus.

On this clone: No antigen is known for it.

The PCR ran on 60 Vbeta and 13 Jbeta primers. The protocol was immunoSEQ multiplex PCR, while the TCRdb copy is restricted to in-frame clones and leaves out a portion. This sample carries roughly 180,000 clones, approximately 72% of them seen once, and the ten largest clones take 2.5%. The CDR3 runs 12 residues. Germline CDR1 and CDR2: SNHLY and FYNNEI. V gave up 7 bases and J gave up 8 bases, with 14 bases separating them. The receptor's source is a female donor in good health and CMV-seronegative. The V gene is TRBV2, the J gene TRBJ1-1, with D possibly matching TRBD1 (6 bases). Sequenced input: PBMCs. The CDR3 spells CASKGDGPEAFF. The CDR3 DNA is TGTGCCAGCAAGGGGGACGGCCCGGAAGCTTTCTTT.